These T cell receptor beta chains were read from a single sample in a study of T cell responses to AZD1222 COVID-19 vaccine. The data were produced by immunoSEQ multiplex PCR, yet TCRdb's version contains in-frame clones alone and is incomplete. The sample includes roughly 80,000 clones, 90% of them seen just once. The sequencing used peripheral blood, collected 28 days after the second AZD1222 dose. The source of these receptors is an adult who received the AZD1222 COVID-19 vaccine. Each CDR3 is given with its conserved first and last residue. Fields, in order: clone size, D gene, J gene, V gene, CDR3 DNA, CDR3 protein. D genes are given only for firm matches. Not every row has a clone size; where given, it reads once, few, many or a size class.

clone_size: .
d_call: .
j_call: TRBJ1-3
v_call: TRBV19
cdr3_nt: TGTGCCAGTCGAGAGGATCCCTCTGGAAACACCATATATTTT
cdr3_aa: CASREDPSGNTIYF

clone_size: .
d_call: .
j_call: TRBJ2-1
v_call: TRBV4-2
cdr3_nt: TGTGCCAGCAGTGAACGGGGGACCTCCTACAATGAGCAGTTCTTC
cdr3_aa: CASSERGTSYNEQFF

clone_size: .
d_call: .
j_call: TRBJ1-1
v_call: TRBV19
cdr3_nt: TGTGCCAGTGGCAGGGAGGCGAACACTGAAGCTTTCTTT
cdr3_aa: CASGREANTEAFF

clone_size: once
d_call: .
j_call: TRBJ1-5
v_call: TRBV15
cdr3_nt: TGTGCCACCAGCACAGCGGACCGGGGTCAGCCCCAGCATTTT
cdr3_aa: CATSTADRGQPQHF

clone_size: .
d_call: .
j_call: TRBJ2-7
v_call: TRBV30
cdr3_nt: TGTGCCTGGAGTGGCCCAAGCTCCTACGAGCAGTACTTC
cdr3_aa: CAWSGPSSYEQYF

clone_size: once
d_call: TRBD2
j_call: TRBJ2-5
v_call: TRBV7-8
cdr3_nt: TGTGCCAGCAGCCCCCGACTAGCGGGGGAGGGAGAGACCCAGTACTTC
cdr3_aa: CASSPRLAGEGETQYF

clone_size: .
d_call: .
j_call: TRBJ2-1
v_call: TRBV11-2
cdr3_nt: TGTGCCAGCACCTTGGGTTTAGCGCCCTCCTACAATGAGCAGTTCTTC
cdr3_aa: CASTLGLAPSYNEQFF

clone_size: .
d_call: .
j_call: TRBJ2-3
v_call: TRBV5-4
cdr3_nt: TGTGCCAGCAGCTTGGAATTAGCGGACACAGATACGCAGTATTTT
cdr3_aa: CASSLELADTDTQYF

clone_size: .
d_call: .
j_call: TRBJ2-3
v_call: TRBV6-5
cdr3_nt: TGTGCCAGCAGTCGGGCCACCGCCACAGATACGCAGTATTTT
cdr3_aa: CASSRATATDTQYF

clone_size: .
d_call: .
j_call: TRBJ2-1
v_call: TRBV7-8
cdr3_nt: TGTGCCAGCACCTACCTCTCCGGGAGTAGGGACTCCTACAATGAGCAGTTCTTC
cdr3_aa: CASTYLSGSRDSYNEQFF

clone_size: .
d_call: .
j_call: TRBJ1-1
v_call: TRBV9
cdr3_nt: TGTGCCAGCAGCGTAGGGGTCGAGGGACTCGAAGCTTTCTTT
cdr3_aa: CASSVGVEGLEAFF

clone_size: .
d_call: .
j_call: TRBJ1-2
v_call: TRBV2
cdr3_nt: TGTGCCAGCAGTGAAGGGGCGGGCTATGGCTACACCTTC
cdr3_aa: CASSEGAGYGYTF

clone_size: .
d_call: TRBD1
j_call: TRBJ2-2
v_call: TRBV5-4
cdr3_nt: TGTGCCAGCAGCTCGATTTACAGGGGGCTCACCGGGGAGCTGTTTTTT
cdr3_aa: CASSSIYRGLTGELFF

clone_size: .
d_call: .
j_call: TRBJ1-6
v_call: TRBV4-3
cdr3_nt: TGCGCCAGCAGCGAACGGAATTCACCCCTCCACTTT
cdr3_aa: CASSERNSPLHF

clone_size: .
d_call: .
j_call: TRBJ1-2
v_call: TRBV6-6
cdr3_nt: TGTGCCAGCAGTCGGGGGGGGGCTATCGTAGCTAACTATGGCTACACCTTC
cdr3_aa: CASSRGGAIVANYGYTF

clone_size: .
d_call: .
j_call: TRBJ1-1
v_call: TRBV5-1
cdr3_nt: TGCGCCAGCAGCTTACAGGGTTGGACTGAAGCTTTCTTT
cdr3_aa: CASSLQGWTEAFF

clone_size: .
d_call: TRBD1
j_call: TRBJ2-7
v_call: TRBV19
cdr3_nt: TGTGCCAGTAGCCGGTATTCCGTCACACAGGGGCTCTACGAGCAGTACTTC
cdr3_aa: CASSRYSVTQGLYEQYF

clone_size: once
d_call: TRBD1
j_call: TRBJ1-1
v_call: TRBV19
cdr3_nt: TGTGCCAGTAGTTTTGACAGGGAAACTGAAGCTTTCTTT
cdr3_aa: CASSFDRETEAFF

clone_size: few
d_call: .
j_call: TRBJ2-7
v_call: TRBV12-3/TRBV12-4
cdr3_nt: TGTGCCAGCAGTGAGTGGTCTTTAGAGCAGTACTTC
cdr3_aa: CASSEWSLEQYF

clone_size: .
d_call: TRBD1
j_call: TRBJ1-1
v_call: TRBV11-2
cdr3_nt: TGTGCCAGCAGCTTCGTCCCGGGACAGGGGGCTAACACTGAAGCTTTCTTT
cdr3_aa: CASSFVPGQGANTEAFF

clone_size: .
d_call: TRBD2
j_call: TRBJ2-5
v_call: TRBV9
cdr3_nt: TGTGCCAGCAGCGTCATGGGGGAGGGAGACGAGACCCAGTACTTC
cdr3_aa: CASSVMGEGDETQYF

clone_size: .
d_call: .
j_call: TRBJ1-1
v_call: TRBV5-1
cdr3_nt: TGCGCCAGCGGCAAACACGAGGCAGAATTTAACACTGAAGCTTTCTTT
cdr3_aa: CASGKHEAEFNTEAFF

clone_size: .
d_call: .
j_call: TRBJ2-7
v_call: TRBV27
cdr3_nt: TGTGCCAGCAGTGCACAGGACCCCGAGAGGGAGCAGTACTTC
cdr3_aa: CASSAQDPEREQYF

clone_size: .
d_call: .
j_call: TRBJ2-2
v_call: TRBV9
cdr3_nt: TGTGCCAGCGGAAGGCTTTCCGCCGGGGAGCTGTTTTTT
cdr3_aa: CASGRLSAGELFF

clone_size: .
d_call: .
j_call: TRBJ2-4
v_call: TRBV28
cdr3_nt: TGTGCCAGCAGTTTAGGGATAGCCAAAAACATTCAGTACTTC
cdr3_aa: CASSLGIAKNIQYF

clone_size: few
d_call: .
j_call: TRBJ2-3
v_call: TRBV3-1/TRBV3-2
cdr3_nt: TGTGCCAGCAGCCTGGTTGGGAACGGGGCCTCCGATACGCAGTATTTT
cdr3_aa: CASSLVGNGASDTQYF

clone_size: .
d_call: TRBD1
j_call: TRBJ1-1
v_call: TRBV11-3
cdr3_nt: TGTGCCAGCAGCTTCTCGACAGGGGTGTTCGCTGAAGCTTTCTTT
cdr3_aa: CASSFSTGVFAEAFF

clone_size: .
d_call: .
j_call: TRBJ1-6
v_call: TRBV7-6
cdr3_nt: TGTGCCAGCAGCTTACAAATACGTACGAGCTCCTATAATTCACCCCTCCACTTT
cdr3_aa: CASSLQIRTSSYNSPLHF

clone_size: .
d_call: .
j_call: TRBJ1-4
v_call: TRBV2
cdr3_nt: TGTGCCAGCGGGGCAGGGGCACAAACGTGGGGCAATGAAAAACTGTTTTTT
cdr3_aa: CASGAGAQTWGNEKLFF

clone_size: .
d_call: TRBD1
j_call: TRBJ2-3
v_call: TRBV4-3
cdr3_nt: TGCGCCAGCAGCCAAGATCTATCAGGGACAGGGGTCGGTACGCAGTATTTT
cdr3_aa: CASSQDLSGTGVGTQYF

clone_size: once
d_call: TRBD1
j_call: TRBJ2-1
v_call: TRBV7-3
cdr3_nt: TGTGCCAGCAGCTCCCCGACGGGACAGGGAAGCGAGCAGTTCTTC
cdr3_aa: CASSSPTGQGSEQFF

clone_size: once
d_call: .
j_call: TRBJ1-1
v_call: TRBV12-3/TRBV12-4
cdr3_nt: TGTGCCAGCAGTTCGGGGAGAACTGAAGCTTTCTTT
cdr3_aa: CASSSGRTEAFF

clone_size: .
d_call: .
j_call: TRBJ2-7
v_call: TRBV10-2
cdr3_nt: TGCGCCAGCACTATGGATAACTACGAGCAGTACTTC
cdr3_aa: CASTMDNYEQYF

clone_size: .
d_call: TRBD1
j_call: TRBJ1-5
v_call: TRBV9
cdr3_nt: TGTGCCAGCAGCCCGGAGGACAGGGGTAATGAGCCCCAGCATTTT
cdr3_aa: CASSPEDRGNEPQHF

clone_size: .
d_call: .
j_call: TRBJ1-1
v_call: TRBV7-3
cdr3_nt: TGTGCCAGCAGCTCCACCGGGACTTTGAACACTGAAGCTTTCTTT
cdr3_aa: CASSSTGTLNTEAFF

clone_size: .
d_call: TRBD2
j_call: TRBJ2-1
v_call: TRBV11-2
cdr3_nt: TGTGCCAGCAGCTTAGGTTGGGGGGGGTCCTACAATGAGCAGTTCTTC
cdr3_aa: CASSLGWGGSYNEQFF

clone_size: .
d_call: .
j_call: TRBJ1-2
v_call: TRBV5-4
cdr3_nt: TGTGCCAGCAGCTTGGCCAGGGAAGGTGGCTACACCTTC
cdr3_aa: CASSLAREGGYTF